These 2 T cell receptor beta chains came from one sample sequenced in a study of blood T cell repertoires in COVID-19. The protocol was immunoSEQ multiplex PCR, while the TCRdb copy is restricted to in-frame clones and leaves out a portion. The sample records 210,000 or so clones, approximately 88% being singletons. Sequencing input: PBMCs or T cells enriched from blood (not recorded which). The origin of the receptors is a woman in her thirties who had been exposed to COVID-19.

The V and J genes are TRBV2 and TRBJ1-5; 8 bases fit TRBD1. CDR3 size: 14 residues. Germline trimming cut 3 bases from V and 5 bases from J; bases unmatched to any gene: 3. CDR1 is SNHLY, CDR2 FYNNEI, per germline. The CDR3: CASSERQGYQPQHF. Here the CDR3 DNA reads TGTGCCAGCAGTGAGAGACAGGGGTATCAGCCCCAGCATTTT.

This clone was seen more than once but under ten times. The chain couples TRBV2 to TRBJ1-1, with D uncertain. CDR3 size: 11 residues. The V end lost 7 bases, the J end lost 6 bases, and 9 bases lay between the germline ends. Looked up from germline, CDR1 is SNHLY and CDR2 is FYNNEI. CDR3 amino acids: CASTGSSEAFF. Here the CDR3 DNA reads TGTGCCAGCACAGGCTCCTCTGAAGCTTTCTTT.